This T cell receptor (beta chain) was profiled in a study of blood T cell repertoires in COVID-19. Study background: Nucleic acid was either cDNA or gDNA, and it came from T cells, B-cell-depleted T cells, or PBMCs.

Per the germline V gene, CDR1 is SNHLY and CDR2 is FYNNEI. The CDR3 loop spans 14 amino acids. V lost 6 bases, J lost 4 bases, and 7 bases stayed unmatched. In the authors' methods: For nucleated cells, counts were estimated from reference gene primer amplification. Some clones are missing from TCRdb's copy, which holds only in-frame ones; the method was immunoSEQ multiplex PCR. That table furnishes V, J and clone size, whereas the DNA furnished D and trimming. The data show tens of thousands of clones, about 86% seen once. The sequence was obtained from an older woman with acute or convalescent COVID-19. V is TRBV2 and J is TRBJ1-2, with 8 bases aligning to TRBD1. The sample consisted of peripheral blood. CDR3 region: CASSGQGTAYGYTF. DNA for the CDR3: TGTGCCAGCAGCGGACAGGGAACGGCCTATGGCTACACCTTC.